This T cell receptor (beta chain) was identified during a study of cytomegalovirus exposure and HLA in healthy donors. Overall study: In a previous analysis, approximately 110 million unique TCR beta sequences were found from 150 million to 200 million T cells. Study results and caveats: There were some V segments, including TRBV6-2 and TRBV6-3, excluded as indistinguishable. Among TCR beta chains, those listed as cytomegalovirus-associated numbered over 150.

CDR1 is MNHEY, CDR2 SMNVEV, per germline (reference sequence). V shed 9 bases, J shed 1 base, and the junction held 6 bases outside the gene matches. The CDR3 runs to 13 residues. Amplification used 60 Vbeta primers and 13 Jbeta primers. TCRdb keeps only in-frame clones here, not all; method: immunoSEQ multiplex PCR. The data hold 100,000 to 150,000 clones, with roughly 70% observed a single time. As to this clone: What it recognizes is unknown.

Sequencing was performed on PBMCs. This TCR was recovered from a young man in good health and CMV-seronegative. This rearrangement joins TRBV27 to TRBJ2-7; 7 positions agree with TRBD1. The CDR3 protein is CASGQGESYEQYF. The CDR3 DNA reads as TGTGCCAGTGGGCAGGGGGAATCCTACGAGCAGTACTTC.